This T cell receptor (beta chain) was recorded in a study of Graves' ophthalmopathy and Graves' hyperthyroidism. This clonotype was counted ten times or more. CDR3 length: 14 amino acids. Between the trimmed V and J ends, which lost 1 base and 9 bases, there was a span of 13 bases. Germline-derived CDR1 and CDR2 are SGHDN and FVKESK. RNA transcripts were the template, and TCR beta CDR3 regions were amplified from them. First-round RT-PCR used HTBI primers; second-round multiplex PCR followed. From the multiplex PCR reads, TCRdb called clonotypes with MiXCR, one entry per CDR3 protein. This table has more than 40,000 distinct CDR3 sequences, roughly 52% appearing once.

The genes are TRBV14 and TRBJ2-1; D is perhaps TRBD2 (6 bases). The receptor's source is an adult man with Graves' ophthalmopathy. The sample taken for sequencing was peripheral blood. CDR3 residues: CASSQVYGGGEQFF. CDR3 sequence (DNA): TGTGCCAGCAGCCAAGTTTACGGGGGAGGTGAGCAGTTCTTC.